The source of this T cell receptor (beta chain) is a study of T cells in localized non-small cell lung cancer. The study, taken as a whole, reports: Of the top 100 tumor clones, median about 56 were in adjacent lung, 25 to 35 among its top 100. The greatest T cell clonality was found in uninvolved adjacent lung (higher than in tumor). Only one tumor region went through sequencing, so heterogeneity may still be there.

A word on this clone: Its antigen is still unknown.

V dropped 1 base and J dropped 1 base, with 20 bases sitting between them. CDR3 length: 18 residues. Per germline, CDR1 LNHNV and CDR2 YYDKDF (reference sequence). This table comes from immunoSEQ multiplex PCR, and its TCRdb copy is limited to in-frame clones, with some not included. The sample lists tens of thousands of clones; just over 85% were seen once. The TCR originated in a male donor aged 60 or older with stage III lung adenocarcinoma. Sequencing was performed on peripheral blood, taken before any cancer treatment. The rearrangement links TRBV15 to TRBJ2-7; D tentatively fits TRBD1 or TRBD2 (5 bases each). DNA of the CDR3: TGTGCCACCAGCAGAGCCCTCGGTCGAGGGGAAGGGTCCTACGAGCAGTACTTC. The encoded protein is CATSRALGRGEGSYEQYF.